This entry describes one T cell receptor beta chain. The source of the sample is a study of OX40 agonist ivuxolimab in advanced cancers. Study details: Partial responses, seen in three patients, involved one hepatocellular carcinoma and two cutaneous melanomas.

The CDR3 runs to 14 residues. V dropped 4 bases and J dropped 2; count of bases not matched to a gene: 5. CDR1 is SQVTM, CDR2 ANQGSEA, per germline. Using immunoSEQ multiplex PCR, the repertoire was profiled, and TCRdb retains in-frame clones only, with some absent. The sample contains approximately 61,000 clones, roughly 85% of which appear only once. Sequences were derived from CD4+ or CD8+ T cells sorted from blood, sampled in a trial of the OX40 agonist ivuxolimab. The TCR comes from an adult with an advanced solid tumor such as melanoma, head and neck, liver or kidney cancer. V gene TRBV29-1 combines with J gene TRBJ1-3; 7 positions agree with TRBD1. The CDR3 DNA reads TGCAGCGTTGGGGGGACAGTACCTGGAAACACCATATATTTT. This sequence encodes CSVGGTVPGNTIYF.